These 4 T cell receptor beta chains originate from one sample sequenced in a study of OX40 agonist ivuxolimab in advanced cancers. Only in-frame clones appear in the TCRdb table, and some are missing; sequencing was by immunoSEQ multiplex PCR. The table lists about 34,000 clones, over 90% of them singletons. Sequences were derived from CD4+ or CD8+ T cells sorted from blood, sampled in a trial of the OX40 agonist ivuxolimab. These receptors all stem from an adult with an advanced solid tumor such as melanoma, head and neck, liver or kidney cancer.

This clone was seen a handful of times. The J gene is TRBJ1-3, the V gene TRBV5-1; TRBD1 might be the D (6 bases). Trimming removed 0 bases from V and 0 bases from J, with 7 bases in between. The germline CDR1 and CDR2 sequences are SGHRS and YFSETQ. CDR3 length: 15 amino acids. As DNA, the CDR3 is TGCGCCAGCAGCTTGGGGGACAACTCTGGAAACACCATATATTTT. Its translation is CASSLGDNSGNTIYF.

V gene TRBV19 combines with J gene TRBJ2-3; D gene unclear. Trimming shortened V by 7 bases and J by 5 bases, and 13 bases separated the two germline ends. This CDR3 contains 13 residues. The germline gives CDR1 LNHDA, CDR2 SQIVND (reference sequence). CDR3: CASTPKGRDTQYF. The CDR3 bases are TGTGCCAGTACTCCTAAGGGTAGAGATACGCAGTATTTT.

The V gene is TRBV7-2, the J gene TRBJ2-3; 12 nucleotides align to TRBD2. CDR3 length equals 16 residues. Trimming cost V 6 bases and J 5 bases; bases outside gene matches: 9. Germline CDR1 reads SGHTA; CDR2 reads FQGNSA. CDR3 amino acids: CASRRGVTSGGDTQYF. The CDR3 bases are TGTGCCAGCAGACGAGGGGTGACTAGCGGGGGAGATACGCAGTATTTT.

V gene TRBV4-2 combines with J gene TRBJ1-4; 10 bases map to TRBD1. Trimming cost V 6 bases and J 6 bases; bases outside gene matches: 4. This CDR3 spans 14 amino acids. Germline assignment: CDR1 LGHNA and CDR2 YNFKEQ. CDR3 region: CASRPGQGYEKLFF. The CDR3 region has the DNA TGTGCCAGCAGGCCGGGACAGGGGTATGAAAAACTGTTTTTT.